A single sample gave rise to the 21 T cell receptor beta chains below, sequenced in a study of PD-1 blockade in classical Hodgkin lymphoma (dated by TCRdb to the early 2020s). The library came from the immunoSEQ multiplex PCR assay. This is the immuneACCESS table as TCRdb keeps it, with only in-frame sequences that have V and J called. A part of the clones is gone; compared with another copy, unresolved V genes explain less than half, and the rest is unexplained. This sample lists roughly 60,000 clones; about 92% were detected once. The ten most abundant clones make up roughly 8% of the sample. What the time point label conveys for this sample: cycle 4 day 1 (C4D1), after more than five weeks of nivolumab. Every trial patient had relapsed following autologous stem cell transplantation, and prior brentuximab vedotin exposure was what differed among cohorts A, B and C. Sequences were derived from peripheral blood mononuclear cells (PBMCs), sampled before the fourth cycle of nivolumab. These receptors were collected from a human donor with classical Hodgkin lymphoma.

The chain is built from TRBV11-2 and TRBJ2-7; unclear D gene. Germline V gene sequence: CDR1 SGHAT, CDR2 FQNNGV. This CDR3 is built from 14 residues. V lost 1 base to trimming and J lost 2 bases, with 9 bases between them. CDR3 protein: CASSLVTDPYEQYF. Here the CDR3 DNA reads TGTGCCAGCAGCTTAGTTACGGACCCCTACGAGCAGTACTTC. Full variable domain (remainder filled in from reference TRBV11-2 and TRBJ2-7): EAGVAQSPRYKIIEKRQSVAFWCNPISGHATLYWYQQILGQGPKLLIQFQNNGVVDDSQLPKDRFSAERLKGVDSTLKIQPAKLEDSAVYLCASSLVTDPYEQYFGPGTRLTVT.

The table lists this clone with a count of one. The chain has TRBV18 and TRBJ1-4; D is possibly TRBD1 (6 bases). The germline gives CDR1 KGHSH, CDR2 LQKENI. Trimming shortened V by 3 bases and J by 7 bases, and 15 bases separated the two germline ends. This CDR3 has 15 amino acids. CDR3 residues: CASSPLDRRSEKLFF. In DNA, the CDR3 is TGTGCCAGCTCACCCCTGGACAGAAGGAGTGAAAAACTGTTTTTT.

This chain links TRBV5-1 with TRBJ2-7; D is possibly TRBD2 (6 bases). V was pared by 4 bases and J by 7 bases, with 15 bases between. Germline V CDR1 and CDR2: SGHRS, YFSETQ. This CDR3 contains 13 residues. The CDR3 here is CASSVGLHLEQYF. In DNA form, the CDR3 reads TGCGCCAGCAGCGTGGGACTCCACCTTGAGCAGTACTTC.

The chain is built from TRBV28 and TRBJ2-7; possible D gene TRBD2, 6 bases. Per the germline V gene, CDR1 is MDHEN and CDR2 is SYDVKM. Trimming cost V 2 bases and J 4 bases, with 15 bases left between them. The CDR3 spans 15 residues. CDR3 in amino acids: CASSLSPGAVYEQYF. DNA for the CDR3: TGTGCCAGCAGTTTAAGTCCGGGAGCGGTGTACGAGCAGTACTTC.

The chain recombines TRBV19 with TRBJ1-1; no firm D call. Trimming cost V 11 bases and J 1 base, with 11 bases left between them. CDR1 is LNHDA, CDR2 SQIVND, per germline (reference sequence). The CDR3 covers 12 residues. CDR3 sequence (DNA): TGTGCCGCGAGAGAGGGGAACACTGAAGCTTTCTTT. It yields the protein CAAREGNTEAFF.

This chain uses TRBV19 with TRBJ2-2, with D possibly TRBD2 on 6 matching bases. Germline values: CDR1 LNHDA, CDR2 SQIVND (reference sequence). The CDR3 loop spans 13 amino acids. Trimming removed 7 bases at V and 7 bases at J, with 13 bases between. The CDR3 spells CASKLAEGGELFF. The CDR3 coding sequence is TGTGCCAGTAAATTAGCGGAGGGCGGGGAGCTGTTTTTT.

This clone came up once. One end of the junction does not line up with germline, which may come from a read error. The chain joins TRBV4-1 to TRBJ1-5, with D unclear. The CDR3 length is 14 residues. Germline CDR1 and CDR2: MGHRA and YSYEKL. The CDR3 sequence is CASSQYNSDQPQHF. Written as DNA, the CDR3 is TGCGCCAGCAGCCAATATAATAGCGATCAGCCCCAGCATTTT.

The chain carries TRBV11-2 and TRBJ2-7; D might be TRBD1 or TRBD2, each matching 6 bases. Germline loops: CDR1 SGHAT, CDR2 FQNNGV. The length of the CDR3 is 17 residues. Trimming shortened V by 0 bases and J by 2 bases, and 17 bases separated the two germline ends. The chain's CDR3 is CASSLDFRGRNPYEQYF. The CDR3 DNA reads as TGTGCCAGCAGCTTAGATTTTCGGGGGCGCAACCCCTACGAGCAGTACTTC.

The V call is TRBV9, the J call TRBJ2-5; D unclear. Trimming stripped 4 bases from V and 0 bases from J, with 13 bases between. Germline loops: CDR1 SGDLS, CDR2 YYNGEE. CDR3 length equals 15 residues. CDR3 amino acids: CASSPRRSNQETQYF. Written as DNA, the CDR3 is TGTGCCAGCAGCCCGAGGAGAAGCAACCAAGAGACCCAGTACTTC.

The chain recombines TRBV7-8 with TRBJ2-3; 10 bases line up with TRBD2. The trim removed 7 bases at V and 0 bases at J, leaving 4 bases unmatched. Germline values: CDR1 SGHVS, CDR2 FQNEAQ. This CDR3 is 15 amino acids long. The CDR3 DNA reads TGTGCCAGCAATCTTAGCGGGAGGAGCACAGATACGCAGTATTTT. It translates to CASNLSGRSTDTQYF.

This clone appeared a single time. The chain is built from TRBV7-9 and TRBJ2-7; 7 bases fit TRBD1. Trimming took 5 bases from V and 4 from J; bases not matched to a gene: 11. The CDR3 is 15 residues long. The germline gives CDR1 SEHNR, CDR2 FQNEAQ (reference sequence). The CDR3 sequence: CASSPNRDSFYEQYF. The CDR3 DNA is TGTGCCAGCAGCCCCAACCGGGACAGTTTTTACGAGCAGTACTTC.

CDR3 sequence reads: CASSVADAYEQYF. In DNA, the CDR3 is TGTGCCAGCAGCGTAGCTGACGCCTACGAGCAGTACTTC. This chain links TRBV9 with TRBJ2-7, with D unclear. In germline, CDR1 is SGDLS, CDR2 YYNGEE. V gave up 0 bases and J gave up 2 bases, with 6 bases separating them. The CDR3 has 13 amino acids.

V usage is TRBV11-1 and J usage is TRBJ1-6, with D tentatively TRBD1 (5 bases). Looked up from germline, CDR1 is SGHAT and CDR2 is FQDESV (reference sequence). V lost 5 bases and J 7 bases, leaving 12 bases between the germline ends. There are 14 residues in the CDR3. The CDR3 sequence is CASSPSEGNSPLHF. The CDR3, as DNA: TGTGCCAGCAGCCCTAGTGAGGGGAATTCACCCCTCCACTTT.

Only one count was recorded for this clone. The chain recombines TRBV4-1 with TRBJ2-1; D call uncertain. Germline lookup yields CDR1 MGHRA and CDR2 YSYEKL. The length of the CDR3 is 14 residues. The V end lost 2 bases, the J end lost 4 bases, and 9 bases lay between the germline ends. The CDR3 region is CASSQSSAYNEQFF. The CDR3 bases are TGCGCCAGCAGCCAATCCTCGGCGTACAATGAGCAGTTCTTC.

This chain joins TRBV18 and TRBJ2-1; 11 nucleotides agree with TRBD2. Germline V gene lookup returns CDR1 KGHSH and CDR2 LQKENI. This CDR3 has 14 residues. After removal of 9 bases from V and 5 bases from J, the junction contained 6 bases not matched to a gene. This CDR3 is CASETSGIDNEQFF. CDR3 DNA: TGTGCCAGTGAGACTAGCGGGATCGACAATGAGCAGTTCTTC.

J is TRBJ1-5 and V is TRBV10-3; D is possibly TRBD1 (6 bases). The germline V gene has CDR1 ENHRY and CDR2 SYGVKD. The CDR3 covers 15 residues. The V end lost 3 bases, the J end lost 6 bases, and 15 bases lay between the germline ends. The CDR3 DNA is TGTGCCATCAGTGAAAGAGGGGGGGATAGTCAGCCCCAGCATTTT. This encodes CAISERGGDSQPQHF.

CDR3 nucleotide sequence: TGTGCCAGCAGCTTTGGTCAGGTATACGAGCAGTACTTC. It is translated as CASSFGQVYEQYF. The chain employs TRBV5-8 and TRBJ2-7; D is unresolved. V lost 2 bases and J lost 4, with 10 bases in between. Looked up from germline, CDR1 is SGHTS and CDR2 is YDEGEE. CDR3 length: 13 residues.

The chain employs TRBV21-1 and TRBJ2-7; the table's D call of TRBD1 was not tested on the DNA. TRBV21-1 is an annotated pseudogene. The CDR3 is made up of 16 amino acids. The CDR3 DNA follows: TGTGCCAGCAGCATGGGCAGGGGGCGGTTGTGCTACGAGCAGTACTTC. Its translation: CASSMGRGRLCYEQYF.

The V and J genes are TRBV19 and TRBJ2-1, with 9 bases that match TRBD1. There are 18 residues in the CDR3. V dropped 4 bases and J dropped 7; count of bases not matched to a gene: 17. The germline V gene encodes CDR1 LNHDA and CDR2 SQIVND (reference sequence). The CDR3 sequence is CASSTKHLQGAITNEQFF. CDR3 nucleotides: TGTGCCAGTAGTACCAAACACCTACAGGGGGCGATAACGAATGAGCAGTTCTTC.

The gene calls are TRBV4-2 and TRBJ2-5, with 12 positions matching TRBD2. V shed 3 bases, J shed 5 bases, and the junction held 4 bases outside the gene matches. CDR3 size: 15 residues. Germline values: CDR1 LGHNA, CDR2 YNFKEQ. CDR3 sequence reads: CASSQGTSGLETQYF. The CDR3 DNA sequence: TGTGCCAGCAGCCAGGGGACTAGCGGGTTGGAGACCCAGTACTTC.

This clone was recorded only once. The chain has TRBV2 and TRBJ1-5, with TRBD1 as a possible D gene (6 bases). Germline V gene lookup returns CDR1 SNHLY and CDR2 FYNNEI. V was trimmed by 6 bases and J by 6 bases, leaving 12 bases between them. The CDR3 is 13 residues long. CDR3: CASRGRGPQPQHF. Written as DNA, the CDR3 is TGTGCCAGCAGAGGCAGGGGTCCTCAGCCCCAGCATTTT.